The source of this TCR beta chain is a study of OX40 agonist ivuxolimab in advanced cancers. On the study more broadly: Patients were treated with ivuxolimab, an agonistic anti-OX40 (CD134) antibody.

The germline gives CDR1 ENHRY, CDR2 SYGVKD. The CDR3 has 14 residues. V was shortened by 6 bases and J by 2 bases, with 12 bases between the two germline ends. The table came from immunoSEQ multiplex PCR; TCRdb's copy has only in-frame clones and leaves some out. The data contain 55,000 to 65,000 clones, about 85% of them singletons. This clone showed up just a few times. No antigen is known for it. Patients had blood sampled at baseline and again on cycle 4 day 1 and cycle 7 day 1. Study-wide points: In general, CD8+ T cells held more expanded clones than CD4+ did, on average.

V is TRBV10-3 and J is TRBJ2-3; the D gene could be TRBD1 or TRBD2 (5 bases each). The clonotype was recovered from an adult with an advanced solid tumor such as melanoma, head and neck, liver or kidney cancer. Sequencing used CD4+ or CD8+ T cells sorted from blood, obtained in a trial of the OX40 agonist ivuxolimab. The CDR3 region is CAISRDPLTDTQYF. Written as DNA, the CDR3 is TGTGCCATCAGCCGGGACCCCCTCACAGATACGCAGTATTTT.